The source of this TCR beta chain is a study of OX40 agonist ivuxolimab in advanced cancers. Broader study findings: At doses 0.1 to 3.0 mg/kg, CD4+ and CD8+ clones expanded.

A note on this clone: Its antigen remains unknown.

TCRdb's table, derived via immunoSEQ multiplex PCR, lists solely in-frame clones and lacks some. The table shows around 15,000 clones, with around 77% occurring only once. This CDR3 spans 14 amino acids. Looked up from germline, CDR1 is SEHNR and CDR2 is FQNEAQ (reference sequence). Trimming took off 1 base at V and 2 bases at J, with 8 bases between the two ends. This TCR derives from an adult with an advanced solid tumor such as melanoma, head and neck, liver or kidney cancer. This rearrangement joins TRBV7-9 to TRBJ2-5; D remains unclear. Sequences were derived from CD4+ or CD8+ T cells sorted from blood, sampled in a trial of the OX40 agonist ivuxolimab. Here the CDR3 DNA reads TGTGCCAGCAGCTTAGGCTACCAGCAAGAGACCCAGTACTTC. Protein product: CASSLGYQQETQYF.